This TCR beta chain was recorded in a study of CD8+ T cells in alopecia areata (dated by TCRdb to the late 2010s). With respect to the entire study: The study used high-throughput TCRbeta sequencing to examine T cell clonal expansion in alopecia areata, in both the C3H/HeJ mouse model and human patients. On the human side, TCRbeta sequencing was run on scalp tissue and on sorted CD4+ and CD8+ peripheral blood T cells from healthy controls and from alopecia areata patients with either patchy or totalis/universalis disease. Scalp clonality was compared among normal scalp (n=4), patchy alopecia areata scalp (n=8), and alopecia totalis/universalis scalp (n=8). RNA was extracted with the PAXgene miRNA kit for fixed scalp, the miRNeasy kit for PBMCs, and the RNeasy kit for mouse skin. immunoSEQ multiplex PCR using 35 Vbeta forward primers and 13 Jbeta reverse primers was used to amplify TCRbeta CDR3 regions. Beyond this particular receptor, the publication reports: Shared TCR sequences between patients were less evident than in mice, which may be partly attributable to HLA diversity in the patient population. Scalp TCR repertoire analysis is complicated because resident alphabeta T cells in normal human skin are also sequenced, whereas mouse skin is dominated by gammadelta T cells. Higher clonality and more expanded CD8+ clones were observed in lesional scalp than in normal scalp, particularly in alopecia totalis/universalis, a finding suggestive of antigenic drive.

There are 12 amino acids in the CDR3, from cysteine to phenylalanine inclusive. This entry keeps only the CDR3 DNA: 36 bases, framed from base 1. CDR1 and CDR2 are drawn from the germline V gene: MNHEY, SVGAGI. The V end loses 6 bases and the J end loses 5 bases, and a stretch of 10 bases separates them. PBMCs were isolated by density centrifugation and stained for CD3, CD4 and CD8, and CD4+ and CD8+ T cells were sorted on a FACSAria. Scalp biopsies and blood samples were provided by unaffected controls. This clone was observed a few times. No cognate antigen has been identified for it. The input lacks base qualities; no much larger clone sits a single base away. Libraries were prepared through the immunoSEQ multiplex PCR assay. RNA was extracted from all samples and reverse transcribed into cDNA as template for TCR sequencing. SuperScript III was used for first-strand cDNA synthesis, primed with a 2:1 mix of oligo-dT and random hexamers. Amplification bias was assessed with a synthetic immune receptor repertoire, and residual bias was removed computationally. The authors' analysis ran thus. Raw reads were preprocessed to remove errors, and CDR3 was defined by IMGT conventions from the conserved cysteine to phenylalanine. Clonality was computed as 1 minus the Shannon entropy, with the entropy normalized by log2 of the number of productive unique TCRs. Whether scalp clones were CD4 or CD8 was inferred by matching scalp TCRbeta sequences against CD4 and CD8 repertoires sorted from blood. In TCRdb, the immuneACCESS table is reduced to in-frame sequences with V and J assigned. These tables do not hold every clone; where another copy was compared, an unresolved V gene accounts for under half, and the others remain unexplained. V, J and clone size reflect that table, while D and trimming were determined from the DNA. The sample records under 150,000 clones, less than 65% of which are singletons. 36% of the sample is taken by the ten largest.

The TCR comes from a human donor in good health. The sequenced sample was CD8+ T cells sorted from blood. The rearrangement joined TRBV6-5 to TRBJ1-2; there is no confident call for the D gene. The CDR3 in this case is CASSFTGYGYTF. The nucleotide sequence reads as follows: TGTGCCAGCAGCTTCACGGGGTATGGCTACACCTTC.